Below are 12 T cell receptor beta chains sequenced from a single sample in a study of T cells in Graves' hyperthyroidism and ophthalmopathy. The TCR beta CDR3 regions underwent amplification using RNA transcripts as the source. A set of HTBI primers served as the primers for a first-round RT-PCR of the TCR CDR3. MiXCR was run by TCRdb on the multiplex PCR reads, yielding one entry per CDR3 protein. The repertoire has 600,000 to 650,000 distinct CDR3 sequences, around 21% of them found once; the top ten carry under 35%. Sequencing used blood. The receptors come from a young man with Graves' ophthalmopathy.

V gene TRBV5-8 combines with J gene TRBJ2-4; TRBD2 matches at 11 bases. This CDR3 is built from 17 residues. Germline V gives CDR1 SGHTS, CDR2 YDEGEE. V shed 2 bases, J shed 0 bases, and the junction held 4 bases outside the gene matches. The CDR3 DNA is TGTGCCAGCAGCTTCCTAGCGGGAGGTTTAGCCAAAAACATTCAGTACTTC. As protein: CASSFLAGGLAKNIQYF.

In its sample, this clonotype was seen many times. The CDR3 coding sequence is TGCGCCAGCAGCTTTTCAGCGGGAGGGCGAGAGACCCAGTACTTC. It encodes CASSFSAGGRETQYF. V usage is TRBV5-1 and J usage is TRBJ2-5, with 10 nucleotides matching TRBD2. Trimming cost V 2 bases and J 4 bases; bases outside gene matches: 5. This CDR3 has 15 residues. Germline V gene data show CDR1 as SGHRS and CDR2 as YFSETQ.

This clonotype was counted only a few times. This rearrangement joins TRBV6-2 or TRBV6-3 to TRBJ2-7, with 7 bases matching TRBD2. The trim removed 5 bases at V and 6 bases at J, leaving 13 bases unmatched. The CDR3 runs to 15 residues. Germline V gene data show CDR1 as MNHEY and CDR2 as SVGEGT. In DNA, the CDR3 is TGTGCCAGCAGTCCTTATTCAGGACTAGGTAGCGAGCAGTACTTC. Protein product: CASSPYSGLGSEQYF.

This clonotype occurred a few times. V and J are TRBV14 and TRBJ1-1, with D uncertain. This CDR3 spans 14 amino acids. CDR1 SGHDN and CDR2 FVKESK come from the germline V gene. Trimming removed 3 bases from V and 1 base from J, with 9 bases in between. CDR3 region: CASSQTNWNTEAFF. Here the CDR3 DNA reads TGTGCCAGCAGCCAGACGAACTGGAACACTGAAGCTTTCTTT.

This clonotype has only a few counts. The rearrangement joins TRBV20-1 to TRBJ2-3; TRBD2 matches at 9 bases. V lost 2 bases, J lost 5 bases, and 8 bases stayed unmatched. The germline V gene has CDR1 DFQATT and CDR2 SNEGSKA (reference sequence). The CDR3 covers 15 residues. The CDR3 nucleotides read TGCAGTGCTAGAACCGGGACTAGCAGGGGAGATACGCAGTATTTT. Residues: CSARTGTSRGDTQYF.

This clonotype was seen many times. The chain is built from TRBV28 and TRBJ2-7, with TRBD2 identical over 12 bases. The germline CDR1 and CDR2 sequences are MDHEN and SYDVKM. V lost 5 bases and J lost 7; bases outside the gene matches: 12. The CDR3 contains 16 residues. In DNA form, the CDR3 reads TGTGCCAGCAGTCAAATTCGACTAGCGGGAGATGGTGAGCAGTACTTC. Translated, it gives CASSQIRLAGDGEQYF.

In its sample, this clonotype was seen many times. This chain uses TRBV6-5 with TRBJ1-1; D remains unclear. Germline CDR1 reads MNHEY; CDR2 reads SVGAGI. CDR3 length equals 14 residues. V dropped 2 bases and J dropped 4 bases, with 11 bases sitting between them. CDR3 bases: TGTGCCAGCAGTTACAGCTTCGGTACCACTGAAGCTTTCTTT. It specifies CASSYSFGTTEAFF.

This chain uses TRBV24-1 with TRBJ2-3; TRBD2 matches 12 bases. Losses at the gene ends were 9 bases for V and 2 bases for J; bases not matched to a gene: 32. The CDR3 spans 24 residues. Germline CDR1 is KGHDR and CDR2 is SFDVKD. For the CDR3, the DNA is TGTGCCACCGCCAAAACGCCAGGGAAGCGCGCGCGACTAGCGGGAGTCGCTTTCACAGATACGCAGTATTTT. This gives the protein CATAKTPGKRARLAGVAFTDTQYF.

CDR3 residues: CASSSPGQSVLGYTF. The CDR3 DNA is TGTGCCAGCAGTTCCCCGGGACAGTCGGTTCTCGGCTACACCTTC. V usage is TRBV28 and J usage is TRBJ1-2, with 7 bases matching TRBD1. The trim removed 4 bases at V and 8 bases at J, leaving 13 bases unmatched. There are 15 residues in the CDR3. Germline CDR1 and CDR2: MDHEN and SYDVKM.

This clonotype has only a few counts. V usage is TRBV30 and J usage is TRBJ2-5, with 14 bases identical to TRBD2. In germline, CDR1 is GTSNPN, CDR2 SVGIG (reference sequence). V lost 0 bases and J lost 4; bases outside the gene matches: 4. The CDR3 has 16 residues. The CDR3 loop reads CAWSVGLAGGLETQYF. In DNA form, the CDR3 reads TGTGCCTGGAGTGTAGGACTAGCGGGAGGCTTAGAGACCCAGTACTTC.

This clonotype was picked up many times. The chain recombines TRBV12-3 or TRBV12-4 with TRBJ2-5, with 10 bases lining up with TRBD2. After removal of 5 bases from V and 1 base from J, the junction contained 4 bases not matched to a gene. The CDR3 contains 15 residues. CDR3 nucleotide sequence: TGTGCCAGCAGTAAGACTAGCGGGTCCCAAGAGACCCAGTACTTC. It translates to CASSKTSGSQETQYF.

The V gene is TRBV20-1, the J gene TRBJ1-5; 9 nucleotides align to TRBD1. This CDR3 region has 17 residues. V lost 1 base to trimming and J lost 2 bases; unmatched junction nucleotides: 9. The germline CDR1 and CDR2 sequences are DFQATT and SNEGSKA (reference sequence). The CDR3 coding sequence is TGCAGTGCTAGAGTCGGAATCGGGGACAGGGGCAATCAGCCCCAGCATTTT. It yields the protein CSARVGIGDRGNQPQHF.